Each of the 24 T cell receptor beta chains below was sequenced from the same sample in a study of shared clonotypes between healthy human individuals. Libraries were prepared by immunoSEQ multiplex PCR; TCRdb keeps only in-frame clonotypes and omits some of them. The repertoire holds hundreds of thousands of clones, with around 96% as singletons. Cells designated naive CD8 were CD45RO-negative and were positively selected for CCR7, with terminally differentiated effector memory CD45RA+ cells excluded. Sequencing was done on a sample of naive CD8+ T cells sorted from blood. The receptor set was obtained from a woman aged 30 to 39 in good health.

The V call is TRBV27, the J call TRBJ1-1; TRBD1 matches 7 bases. The CDR3 contains 14 residues. V shed 5 bases, J shed 8 bases, and the junction held 11 bases outside the gene matches. CDR1 and CDR2 (germline): MNHEY, SMNVEV (reference sequence). DNA for the CDR3: TGTGCCAGCAGTCTGAGGGGGCCGGTTTACGAAGCTTTCTTT. It specifies CASSLRGPVYEAFF.

The V call is TRBV27, the J call TRBJ2-3, with TRBD2 matching over 7 bases. The V gene's germline CDR1 is MNHEY and CDR2 SMNVEV (reference sequence). J lost 0 bases, V lost 2 bases, and 2 bases had no gene match. The CDR3 loop spans 15 amino acids. The CDR3 spells CASSLLAASTDTQYF. The CDR3 coding sequence is TGTGCCAGCAGTTTACTAGCGGCAAGCACAGATACGCAGTATTTT.

V is TRBV5-4 and J is TRBJ1-4; 12 bases match TRBD1. V dropped 4 bases and J dropped 2; count of bases not matched to a gene: 3. The germline gives CDR1 SGHNT, CDR2 YYREEE (reference sequence). The CDR3 totals 16 residues. The CDR3 is CASSRDRGLTNEKLFF. CDR3 DNA: TGTGCCAGCAGCAGGGACAGGGGGCTTACTAATGAAAAACTGTTTTTT.

This clone came up once. The V call is TRBV25-1, the J call TRBJ2-6; D not certain. CDR3 length equals 12 residues. Germline assignment: CDR1 MGHDK and CDR2 SYGVNS. V dropped 2 bases and J dropped 10 bases, with 6 bases sitting between them. The CDR3 reads CASSEGLNVLTF. CDR3 sequence (DNA): TGTGCCAGCAGTGAAGGCCTTAACGTCCTGACTTTC.

The chain employs TRBV10-3 and TRBJ2-1; possibly TRBD1 for D (6 bases). Looked up from germline, CDR1 is ENHRY and CDR2 is SYGVKD. The CDR3 consists of 12 residues. V was trimmed by 3 bases and J by 10 bases, leaving 10 bases between them. CDR3 sequence: CAISDSGVEQFF. In nucleotides, the CDR3 is TGTGCCATCAGTGACTCAGGGGTCGAGCAGTTCTTC.

The chain joins TRBV9 to TRBJ2-7; 9 positions match TRBD2. The germline CDR1 and CDR2 sequences are SGDLS and YYNGEE. The CDR3 is made up of 18 amino acids. V was clipped by 0 bases and J by 4 bases; unmatched bases: 14. The CDR3 DNA sequence: TGTGCCAGCAGCGTAGCACCTTCGCGGGAGGGCCCTATTTACGAGCAGTACTTC. This sequence encodes CASSVAPSREGPIYEQYF.

The chain has TRBV6-1 and TRBJ2-7, with D possibly TRBD1 on 5 matching bases. The V and J ends lost 0 bases and 2 bases respectively, with 14 bases between them. The CDR3 runs 16 residues. Germline values: CDR1 MNHNS, CDR2 SASEGT. DNA of the CDR3: TGTGCCAGCAGTGAAGCCGACAGCAAGAGAACCTACGAGCAGTACTTC. It codes for CASSEADSKRTYEQYF.

The chain combines TRBV28 with TRBJ1-5; TRBD1 might be the D (5 bases). The V end was cut by 6 bases, the J end by 11 bases, with 23 bases between. This CDR3 has 15 amino acids. CDR1 is MDHEN and CDR2 is SYDVKM in the germline V gene. The CDR3 here is CASRSRDPGIMAQHF. Here the CDR3 DNA reads TGTGCCAGCAGATCCCGGGACCCCGGTATCATGGCCCAGCATTTT.

The rearrangement links TRBV7-9 to TRBJ2-7, with 8 bases that match TRBD1. This CDR3 is built from 14 residues. Germline CDR1 reads SEHNR; CDR2 reads FQNEAQ (reference sequence). The V and J ends lost 4 bases and 4 bases, in that order; junction bases with no gene match: 6. The CDR3 DNA reads as TGTGCCAGCAGCTCGGACAGGGAATCGTACGAGCAGTACTTC. This encodes CASSSDRESYEQYF.

This chain connects TRBV27 to TRBJ2-7; 7 nucleotides agree with TRBD2. The length of the CDR3 is 13 residues. Germline V lookup: CDR1 MNHEY, CDR2 SMNVEV (reference sequence). V was clipped by 7 bases and J by 1 base; unmatched bases: 4. CDR3 region: CASKLAESYEQYF. CDR3 in DNA: TGTGCCAGCAAGCTAGCGGAATCCTACGAGCAGTACTTC.

Comments on this clone: The sample carries other DNA sequences with the same CDR3. The gene calls are TRBV14 and TRBJ1-3; D not resolved. The CDR3 contains 13 residues. CDR1 SGHDN and CDR2 FVKESK come from the germline V gene. The V end lost 0 bases, the J end lost 2 bases, and 2 bases lay between the germline ends. CDR3 DNA sequence: TGTGCCAGCAGCCAAGATCCTGGAAACACCATATATTTT. This encodes CASSQDPGNTIYF.

Only a few counts were recorded for this clone. V is TRBV9 and J is TRBJ1-1; D gene unclear. Germline V CDR1 and CDR2: SGDLS, YYNGEE. The length of the CDR3 is 14 residues. Trimming took 0 bases from V and 1 from J, leaving 7 bases between them. CDR3 coding DNA: TGTGCCAGCAGCGTAGGATGGAAGAACACTGAAGCTTTCTTT. Translating gives CASSVGWKNTEAFF.

A remark on this clone: Other nucleotide sequences from this sample produce the same CDR3. The chain recombines TRBV7-9 with TRBJ2-5; D is possibly TRBD2 (5 bases). The J call may be faulty, since TRBJ2-7 better matches the DNA end. Germline CDR1 reads SEHNR; CDR2 reads FQNEAQ (reference sequence). This CDR3 comprises 13 residues. Here the CDR3 reads CASSPGISYEQYF. The CDR3 DNA reads TGTGCCAGCAGCCCCGGGATTTCCTACGAGCAGTACTTC.

This chain uses TRBV27 with TRBJ2-1; 7 bases line up with TRBD2. Germline trimming cut 6 bases from V and 8 bases from J; bases unmatched to any gene: 13. This CDR3 spans 15 amino acids. Germline V gene data show CDR1 as MNHEY and CDR2 as SMNVEV (reference sequence). Written as DNA, the CDR3 is TGTGCCAGCAGCAAGGGGTCTAGCGGAAGGGATGAGCAGTTCTTC. This encodes CASSKGSSGRDEQFF.

The V gene is TRBV27, the J gene TRBJ2-1; TRBD2 might be the D (6 bases). V was shortened by 2 bases and J by 4 bases, with 15 bases between the two germline ends. The CDR3 length is 16 residues. CDR1 MNHEY and CDR2 SMNVEV come from the germline V gene (reference sequence). CDR3 sequence (DNA): TGTGCCAGCAGTTTAATTGTGGGAGGCCTTTACAATGAGCAGTTCTTC. It translates to CASSLIVGGLYNEQFF.

This clone was observed once. The CDR3 DNA reads TGTGCCAGCAGTTTCTCCACAGGGTTAGGCGCTGGAAACACCATATATTTT. Translated: CASSFSTGLGAGNTIYF. This chain uses TRBV28 with TRBJ1-3; TRBD1 is a possible D gene (6 bases). Trimming took off 3 bases at V and 2 bases at J, with 17 bases between the two ends. The CDR3 is 17 residues long. Germline V gives CDR1 MDHEN, CDR2 SYDVKM.

As concerns this clone: Other DNA sequences in the same sample also yield this CDR3. The rearrangement joins TRBV7-9 to TRBJ2-7; D possibly corresponds to TRBD2 (6 bases). V was clipped by 5 bases and J by 5 bases, with 13 bases between them. CDR3 length equals 13 residues. CDR1 is SEHNR and CDR2 is FQNEAQ in the germline V gene (reference sequence). CDR3 amino acids: CASSPPAGNEQYF. The CDR3, as DNA: TGTGCCAGCAGCCCACCGGCGGGAAACGAGCAGTACTTC. Supplemented by reference TRBV7-9 and TRBJ2-7, the full variable domain reads DTGVSQNPRHKITKRGQNVTFRCDPISEHNRLYWYRQTLGQGPEFLTYFQNEAQLEKSRLLSDRFSAERPKGSFSTLEIQRTEQGDSAMYLCASSPPAGNEQYFGPGTRLTVT.

The chain recombines TRBV5-1 with TRBJ2-1; 14 bases agree with TRBD2. V gave up 9 bases and J gave up 10 bases; unmatched junction bases: 12. Germline V gives CDR1 SGHRS, CDR2 YFSETQ. CDR3 length equals 15 residues. The CDR3 DNA is TGCGCCACCTCCCCGGGACTAGCGGGAGTGAACGAGCAGTTCTTC. As protein: CATSPGLAGVNEQFF.

The J gene is TRBJ2-2, the V gene TRBV28; 10 bases align to TRBD2. With 6 bases clipped from V and 14 bases from J, the junction kept 9 bases outside the gene matches. Germline loops: CDR1 MDHEN, CDR2 SYDVKM. The CDR3 covers 13 residues. The chain's CDR3 is CASRSASGRELFF. CDR3 in DNA: TGTGCCAGCAGGTCAGCTAGCGGGAGAGAACTGTTTTTT.

The rearrangement links TRBV27 to TRBJ2-7; 13 bases align to TRBD2. This CDR3 comprises 18 residues. Germline V gene lookup returns CDR1 MNHEY and CDR2 SMNVEV (reference sequence). The V gene end was trimmed by 4 bases and the J gene end by 4 bases; junction bases not matched to a gene: 13. The CDR3 region is CASSYAKLTSGRGYEQYF. As DNA, the CDR3 is TGTGCCAGCAGTTATGCCAAGCTTACTAGCGGGAGGGGTTACGAGCAGTACTTC.

The rearrangement uses TRBV2 and TRBJ2-7, with D hard to call. V lost 5 bases and J 2 bases, leaving 13 bases between the germline ends. CDR1 and CDR2 (germline): SNHLY, FYNNEI. The CDR3 runs 14 residues. CDR3: CASSPRNSAYEQYF. DNA for the CDR3: TGTGCCAGCAGTCCGAGAAACTCCGCCTACGAGCAGTACTTC.

The rearrangement links TRBV9 to TRBJ2-1; D gene ambiguous. The CDR3 runs 14 residues. The germline gives CDR1 SGDLS, CDR2 YYNGEE. Trimming cost V 0 bases and J 5 bases, with 9 bases left between them. The chain's CDR3 is CASSVARDNNEQFF. In DNA form, the CDR3 reads TGTGCCAGCAGCGTAGCCCGAGACAACAATGAGCAGTTCTTC.

This clone has a handful of counts. This CDR3 is also generated by other DNA sequences in the sample. The V gene is TRBV19, the J gene TRBJ1-5, with 10 nucleotides matching TRBD1. The CDR3 consists of 14 residues. Germline V CDR1 and CDR2: LNHDA, SQIVND (reference sequence). Losses at the gene ends were 2 bases for V and 7 bases for J; bases not matched to a gene: 2. CDR3 in amino acids: CASSIRDRGQPQHF. CDR3 sequence (DNA): TGTGCCAGTAGTATACGGGACAGGGGACAGCCCCAGCATTTT.

The gene calls are TRBV19 and TRBJ2-1; 9 bases agree with TRBD1. Germline V gene data show CDR1 as LNHDA and CDR2 as SQIVND (reference sequence). J lost 2 bases, V lost 5 bases, and 13 bases had no gene match. The CDR3 has 18 amino acids. CDR3 coding DNA: TGTGCCAGTAGTTCCCGTGTCCCGGGACAGGGTACCTACAATGAGCAGTTCTTC. Residues: CASSSRVPGQGTYNEQFF.